A single sample is the source of the 24 T cell receptor beta chains below, sequenced in a study of beta chain features in type 1 diabetes. Sequenced material consisted of expressed TCRB transcripts (all of the isolated RNA was reverse transcribed). Sequenced by immunoSEQ multiplex PCR; TCRdb stores in-frame clones only, minus some. Of a few hundred thousand clones in the sample, approximately 10% are singletons; the top ten hold around 0.015%. The sequenced material came from naive CD4+ T cells from blood. These receptors all stem from a woman aged 30 to 39 in good health.

V is TRBV7-2 and J is TRBJ2-7; no clear D gene. CDR3 size: 12 residues. The germline V and J ends were trimmed by 1 base and 6 bases, with 7 bases remaining between them. The V gene's germline CDR1 is SGHTA and CDR2 FQGNSA. The CDR3 region is CASSLGALEQYF. DNA of the CDR3: TGTGCCAGCAGCTTAGGGGCTCTCGAGCAGTACTTC.

V usage is TRBV30 and J usage is TRBJ1-2; D perhaps matches TRBD1 (5 bases). V was cut by 0 bases and J by 6 bases, with 20 bases left in between. This CDR3 has 16 amino acids. From germline, CDR1 is GTSNPN and CDR2 SVGIG (reference sequence). CDR3 bases: TGTGCCTGGAGTGTTCTGCTTAACACTCAGGGTCATGGCTACACCTTC. It specifies CAWSVLLNTQGHGYTF. The whole variable domain, remainder taken from reference TRBV30 and TRBJ1-2, is SQTIHQWPATLVQPVGSPLSLECTVEGTSNPNLYWYRQAAGRGLQLLFYSVGIGQISSEVPQNLSASRPQDRQFILSSKKLLLSDSGFYLCAWSVLLNTQGHGYTFGSGTRLTVV.

The chain recombines TRBV18 with TRBJ2-3; perhaps TRBD2 as D (6 bases). This CDR3 region has 13 residues. With 9 bases removed from V and 2 bases from J, the gap between germline ends came to 12 bases. CDR1 KGHSH and CDR2 LQKENI come from the germline V gene. The DNA for the CDR3 is TGTGCCAGTTCCCGGACTACCACAGATACGCAGTATTTT. Residues: CASSRTTTDTQYF.

The table lists this clone with many counts. V gene TRBV5-4 combines with J gene TRBJ2-3, with no clear D. Germline CDR1 is SGHNT and CDR2 is YYREEE (reference sequence). The CDR3 length is 13 residues. Trimming shortened V by 4 bases and J by 3 bases, and 9 bases separated the two germline ends. The CDR3 nucleotides read TGTGCCAGCAGCCCGAGTACTACAGATACGCAGTATTTT. It codes for CASSPSTTDTQYF.

This clone turned up a few times. This chain connects TRBV28 to TRBJ2-7; D uncertain. CDR1 and CDR2 from the germline V gene are MDHEN and SYDVKM. CDR3 size: 14 residues. Between the trimmed V and J ends, which lost 10 bases and 0 bases, there was a span of 16 bases. Here the CDR3 DNA reads TGTGCCATCCAAAGCGTTGCGAGCTCCTACGAGCAGTACTTC. Encoded protein: CAIQSVASSYEQYF.

The chain combines TRBV28 with TRBJ2-3; TRBD2 matches 12 bases. The CDR3 extends over 17 amino acids. Germline V gene data show CDR1 as MDHEN and CDR2 as SYDVKM. The CDR3 here is CGSRGFRLAGEADTQYF. The CDR3 DNA reads as TGTGGATCCAGGGGGTTTCGACTAGCGGGAGAGGCAGATACGCAGTATTTT.

The sample holds a few counts of this clone. The junction departs from germline at one end; a sequencing error may be responsible. This chain joins TRBV15 and TRBJ2-2; 7 nucleotides line up with TRBD2. Germline loops: CDR1 LNHNV, CDR2 YYDKDF (reference sequence). The CDR3 is made up of 14 amino acids. Written as DNA, the CDR3 is TGTGCCACCAGGCTACTAGCGAACTCCGGGGAGCTGTTTTTT. Translated, it gives CATRLLANSGELFF. Full variable domain (outside the CDR3, taken from reference TRBV15 and TRBJ2-2): DAMVIQNPRYQVTQFGKPVTLSCSQTLNHNVMYWYQQKSSQAPKLLFHYYDKDFNNEADTPDNFQSRRPNTSFCFLDIRSPGLGDTAMYLCATRLLANSGELFFGEGSRLTVL.

This clone has just a few counts. The chain couples TRBV5-6 to TRBJ2-1; a weak D match, TRBD1 (6 bases). The CDR3 is 14 residues long. V was trimmed by 0 bases and J by 4 bases, leaving 8 bases between them. The germline V gene has CDR1 SGHDT and CDR2 YYEEEE. The CDR3 DNA reads TGTGCCAGCAGCTTGGTTACAGGGTACAATGAGCAGTTCTTC. Amino acid sequence: CASSLVTGYNEQFF.

This sequence joins TRBV10-3 and TRBJ2-3; 11 bases align to TRBD1. V trimming: 7 bases; J trimming: 2 bases; junction bases outside the gene matches: 8. The germline V gene has CDR1 ENHRY and CDR2 SYGVKD. CDR3 size: 16 residues. Written as DNA, the CDR3 is TGTGCCATCACCCCAGGACAGGGGGCCCCCACAGATACGCAGTATTTT. Protein: CAITPGQGAPTDTQYF.

V and J are TRBV18 and TRBJ1-3; a possible D gene is TRBD1 (6 bases). This CDR3 is built from 14 residues. From germline, CDR1 is KGHSH and CDR2 LQKENI. The V end lost 6 bases, the J end lost 3 bases, and 12 bases lay between the germline ends. The CDR3 spells CASSPGTFGNTIYF. The CDR3 DNA sequence: TGTGCCAGCTCCCCCGGGACATTTGGAAACACCATATATTTT.

This clone was recorded a few times. The gene calls are TRBV15 and TRBJ2-1, with 12 bases identical to TRBD2. After removal of 5 bases from V and 7 bases from J, the junction contained 6 bases not matched to a gene. CDR3 length: 15 residues. Per the germline V gene, CDR1 is LNHNV and CDR2 is YYDKDF (reference sequence). CDR3 in DNA: TGTGCCACCAGCCTAGCGGGAGGGCCGTGGAATGAGCAGTTCTTC. It encodes CATSLAGGPWNEQFF.

This clone was detected a few times. The chain is built from TRBV28 and TRBJ2-3, with 7 bases identical to TRBD1. V gave up 7 bases and J gave up 11 bases; unmatched junction bases: 18. Germline assignment: CDR1 MDHEN and CDR2 SYDVKM. This CDR3 has 15 residues. In nucleotides, the CDR3 is TGTGCCAGCAATCCACCAGACAGGGCCCGCGTGAAGCAGTATTTT. Translated: CASNPPDRARVKQYF.

This chain connects TRBV11-2 to TRBJ2-5; TRBD1 matches at 7 bases. CDR1 is SGHAT and CDR2 is FQNNGV in the germline V gene. CDR3 length equals 13 residues. The trim removed 5 bases at V and 1 base at J, leaving 1 base unmatched. The CDR3 sequence is CASSGTVQETQYF. CDR3 coding DNA: TGTGCCAGCAGCGGGACAGTCCAAGAGACCCAGTACTTC.

This clone has more than one count but fewer than ten. This chain links TRBV4-3 with TRBJ2-5; a weak D match, TRBD2 (7 bases). Between the trimmed V and J ends, which lost 0 bases and 3 bases, there was a span of 11 bases. This CDR3 has 15 amino acids. Germline values: CDR1 LGHNA, CDR2 YSLEER. The CDR3 DNA sequence: TGCGCCAGCAGCCAAGATGGGAGGGGGGAAGAGACCCAGTACTTC. It is translated as CASSQDGRGEETQYF.

The chain couples TRBV2 to TRBJ2-1; D uncertain. This CDR3 has 11 residues. The ends were cut back, 7 bases at V and 4 bases at J, with 5 bases in the middle. Germline V gives CDR1 SNHLY, CDR2 FYNNEI. The CDR3 region has the DNA TGTGCCAGCACCTTGTACAATGAGCAGTTCTTC. Its protein is CASTLYNEQFF.

The chain couples TRBV9 to TRBJ2-2; maybe TRBD2 (5 bases). Germline V gives CDR1 SGDLS, CDR2 YYNGEE. This CDR3 comprises 16 residues. V was trimmed by 0 bases and J by 1 base, leaving 10 bases between them. DNA of the CDR3: TGTGCCAGCAGCGTAGTAGGAGGAGTGAACACCGGGGAGCTGTTTTTT. This gives the protein CASSVVGGVNTGELFF.

There are a few counts of this clone. The V call is TRBV6-6, the J call TRBJ1-1; no clear D gene. The germline V gene has CDR1 MNHNY and CDR2 SVGAGI (reference sequence). V dropped 5 bases and J dropped 5 bases, with 6 bases sitting between them. The CDR3 contains 11 residues. Written as DNA, the CDR3 is TGTGCCAGCAGTGCCGGGACTGAAGCTTTCTTT. Translated, it gives CASSAGTEAFF.

This chain connects TRBV27 to TRBJ2-3; 7 nucleotides line up with TRBD2. CDR1 and CDR2 (germline): MNHEY, SMNVEV (reference sequence). This CDR3 comprises 16 residues. The V and J ends lost 6 bases and 6 bases, in that order; junction bases with no gene match: 15. In DNA, the CDR3 is TGTGCCAGCAGGACGTCTAGCGGCGCGGGTGGGGATACGCAGTATTTT. Translated: CASRTSSGAGGDTQYF.

The gene calls are TRBV10-3 and TRBJ2-1; D is undetermined. This CDR3 has 14 residues. V was cut by 0 bases and J by 10 bases, with 13 bases left in between. Looked up from germline, CDR1 is ENHRY and CDR2 is SYGVKD. The CDR3 here is CAISESGIAREQFF. The CDR3 nucleotides are TGTGCCATCAGTGAGTCAGGAATAGCCCGGGAGCAGTTCTTC.

As regards this clone: The same CDR3 also results from other DNA sequences found in this sample. The chain combines TRBV18 with TRBJ2-5; 7 nucleotides agree with TRBD1. CDR3 size: 14 residues. Germline V gene lookup returns CDR1 KGHSH and CDR2 LQKENI. V lost 3 bases to trimming and J lost 2 bases; unmatched junction nucleotides: 3. The CDR3: CASSPSGQQETQYF. Here the CDR3 DNA reads TGTGCCAGCTCACCGTCGGGACAGCAAGAGACCCAGTACTTC.

The rearrangement joins TRBV19 to TRBJ2-1; 11 nucleotides align to TRBD2. The V gene end was trimmed by 5 bases and the J gene end by 4 bases; junction bases not matched to a gene: 13. The V gene's germline CDR1 is LNHDA and CDR2 SQIVND (reference sequence). CDR3 length: 18 amino acids. The DNA for the CDR3 is TGTGCCAGTAGTCCCCGAACCTCCACTAGCGGGAGATACAATGAGCAGTTCTTC. It codes for CASSPRTSTSGRYNEQFF.

This clone was picked up a small number of times. The chain joins TRBV28 to TRBJ1-2; D remains ambiguous. CDR1 is MDHEN and CDR2 is SYDVKM in the germline V gene. The CDR3 covers 14 residues. Between the trimmed V and J ends, which lost 2 bases and 6 bases, there was a span of 13 bases. CDR3 sequence: CASSLPAGMNGYTF. The CDR3 coding sequence is TGTGCCAGCAGTTTACCCGCGGGGATGAATGGCTACACCTTC.

For the CDR3, the DNA is TGTGCCAGCAGCTTAATGGTCAGGGGCCCAGAGACCCAGTACTTC. This encodes CASSLMVRGPETQYF. The chain links TRBV11-2 to TRBJ2-5; TRBD1 might be the D (6 bases). The CDR3 covers 15 residues. The germline V and J ends were trimmed by 2 bases and 4 bases, with 14 bases remaining between them. Germline CDR1 reads SGHAT; CDR2 reads FQNNGV.

This clone was found a few times. V is TRBV30 and J is TRBJ2-3; 9 bases fit TRBD1. V lost 2 bases and J lost 4; bases outside the gene matches: 4. CDR1 and CDR2 (germline): GTSNPN, SVGIG (reference sequence). The CDR3 length is 14 residues. CDR3: CAWSTGGSADTQYF. The CDR3 DNA reads as TGTGCCTGGAGTACAGGGGGCTCGGCAGATACGCAGTATTTT.